The clone carrying this T cell receptor (beta chain) was counted at least ten times. The antigen is unknown. This sample is drawn from a study of T cells after yellow fever vaccination. About the research overall: The authors prepared low-cell-number fractions using SMART-Seq v4 Ultra Low Input. General study points: Bulk-population clonotypes that are abundant could appear as contaminants in FACS-sorted repertoires. Subsequent booster samples again held most clones from primary vaccination (less than 98% CD4, 85% to 90% CD8).

This CDR3 has 16 amino acids. CDR1 is LGHNA and CDR2 is YSLEER in the germline V gene. The V segment lost 5 bases and the J segment 9 bases; nucleotides outside the gene matches: 14. Researchers made TCR cDNA using 5'RACE template switching, and this step added a universal primer site and UMIs. TCRdb reprocessed the 5' RACE reads via MiXCR and lists one record per CDR3 protein. The table includes about 160,000 distinct CDR3 sequences, approximately 6.7% detected once. This rearrangement joins TRBV4-3 to TRBJ2-3, with 10 bases aligning to TRBD2. This clonotype originated in a man aged 18 to 30 who received the YFV17D yellow fever vaccine. The specimen comprised CD4+ T cells sorted from PBMCs, sampled 4 to 5 days after the first yellow fever vaccination. The CDR3 region has the DNA TGCGCCAGCAGCACGGGCCAAGCGGGGGGGCGGGTAACGCAGTATTTT. It translates to CASSTGQAGGRVTQYF.